Listed below are T cell receptor beta chains from one sample, sequenced in a study of blood T cell repertoires in COVID-19. Assay used: immunoSEQ multiplex PCR; TCRdb lists only in-frame clones, some missing. The table shows more than 250,000 clones, with approximately 87% occurring only once. Sequenced: peripheral blood. These receptors originate from a human donor in a cohort sampled during active COVID-19. CDR3s leave out the opening cysteine and the closing phenylalanine or tryptophan. The order of the fields is V gene, J gene, D gene, CDR3 protein. A D gene is named only where the DNA matches it firmly.

v_call: TRBV3-1/TRBV3-2; j_call: TRBJ2-5; d_call: TRBD2; cdr3_aa: ASSPSGTSKETQY
v_call: TRBV18; j_call: TRBJ2-5; d_call: TRBD2; cdr3_aa: ASSPRTLAGEPTQETQY
v_call: TRBV5-1; j_call: TRBJ1-3; d_call: .; cdr3_aa: ASSLAWGQSSGNTIY
v_call: TRBV7-9; j_call: TRBJ2-1; d_call: .; cdr3_aa: ASSQRNLQNEQF
v_call: TRBV18; j_call: TRBJ2-2; d_call: TRBD2; cdr3_aa: ASSSDREGLGGELF
v_call: TRBV27; j_call: TRBJ1-6; d_call: TRBD1; cdr3_aa: ASKKGQTNSPLH
v_call: TRBV1; j_call: TRBJ2-5; d_call: .; cdr3_aa: TSSQTHSGGAETQY
v_call: TRBV5-4; j_call: TRBJ2-1; d_call: .; cdr3_aa: ASSLDSYNEQF
v_call: TRBV18; j_call: TRBJ2-1; d_call: TRBD1; cdr3_aa: ASSPIGQGRSSEQF
v_call: TRBV9; j_call: TRBJ2-3; d_call: .; cdr3_aa: ASSVGQNTDTQY
v_call: TRBV19; j_call: TRBJ2-5; d_call: .; cdr3_aa: ASSILAGAYQETQY
v_call: TRBV6-2/TRBV6-3; j_call: TRBJ2-6; d_call: .; cdr3_aa: ASSPGGSGAGANVLT
v_call: TRBV21-1; j_call: TRBJ2-1; d_call: .; cdr3_aa: ATPSGKGLNEQF
v_call: TRBV24-1; j_call: TRBJ2-3; d_call: .; cdr3_aa: ATSDYAGAGTDTQY
v_call: TRBV28; j_call: TRBJ2-3; d_call: TRBD1; cdr3_aa: ASSSLRAGTGGTDTQY
v_call: TRBV7-9; j_call: TRBJ1-5; d_call: TRBD1; cdr3_aa: ASSRWTGESNQPQH
v_call: TRBV5-8; j_call: TRBJ1-2; d_call: .; cdr3_aa: ASNPRGVYGYT
v_call: TRBV29-1; j_call: TRBJ2-2; d_call: TRBD1; cdr3_aa: SARGTGRMGELF
v_call: TRBV19; j_call: TRBJ2-3; d_call: .; cdr3_aa: ASRDITDTQY
v_call: TRBV7-2; j_call: TRBJ2-1; d_call: .; cdr3_aa: ASSSSVEQF
v_call: TRBV7-2; j_call: TRBJ1-2; d_call: .; cdr3_aa: ASSLGGTIYGYT
v_call: TRBV15; j_call: TRBJ2-7; d_call: TRBD2; cdr3_aa: ATSRASGGPSSYEQY
v_call: TRBV19; j_call: TRBJ1-2; d_call: TRBD1; cdr3_aa: ASSPKDRDYGYT
v_call: TRBV12-2; j_call: TRBJ1-1; d_call: .; cdr3_aa: ASRLALRPPNTEAF
v_call: TRBV7-3; j_call: TRBJ2-1; d_call: TRBD1; cdr3_aa: ASSKTGGMELYNEQF
v_call: TRBV2; j_call: TRBJ2-3; d_call: TRBD2; cdr3_aa: ASSEGRTSGTTDTQY
v_call: TRBV7-8; j_call: TRBJ2-5; d_call: TRBD2; cdr3_aa: ASSLVTAGGQETQY
v_call: TRBV7-2; j_call: TRBJ2-1; d_call: TRBD1; cdr3_aa: ASSLAGQINNEQF